What follows describes a single TCR beta chain. Its binding antigen is unknown. No base-level quality is on record; no much larger clone is a single base apart. V is trimmed back by 6 bases and J by 5 bases, and the junction contains 1 base that no gene match accounts for. The CDR3 has 13 amino acids, counting the end cysteine and phenylalanine. CDR3 DNA is the only sequence kept; it has 39 bases, read in frame from the first base. From the germline V gene, CDR1 is SQVTM and CDR2 is ANQGSEA. These data originate in a study of T cells after yellow fever vaccination (dated by TCRdb to the late 2010s). Regarding the complete study: Libraries from fractions with low cell numbers were prepared with the SMART-Seq v4 Ultra Low Input RNA kit. Bulk PBMC replicates and cell subsets were isolated from blood drawn at multiple timepoints before and after both primary and secondary immunization. Two healthy male donors, one aged 18 to 30 and one aged 30 to 40 years, were included in the cohort. To track T-cell clones before and after primary and booster YFV17D yellow fever vaccination, bulk TCR alpha and beta repertoires were sequenced longitudinally.

The label giving this sample's treatment or condition can be read as: live attenuated yellow fever vaccine strain. At each blood-draw timepoint, two biological replicates of bulk PBMCs were collected. PBMCs were isolated from peripheral blood using a standard Ficoll-Paque protocol. RNA was extracted with TriZol from bulk PBMCs, CD4 and CD8 fractions, and dextramer-positive and dextramer-negative fractions. TCR cDNA was synthesized by 5'RACE template switching, through which a universal primer site and unique molecular identifiers were introduced. cDNA synthesis was primed from both the TCR alpha and TCR beta constant segments. Two PCR steps were used to amplify libraries, with sample barcodes and sequencing adapters being added in the second step. Sequencing of libraries was done on Illumina HiSeq 2500 (2x100 bp) or NovaSeq (2x150 bp). Under the source paper's analysis protocol: Reads were demultiplexed and collapsed into UMI consensus sequences with MIGEC, and V(D)J alignment was performed with MiXCR. Clonotypes responding to the vaccine were identified with edgeR on replicate PBMC samples, with the criteria of FDR below 0.01 and a log2 fold change above 5 up to day 15. Bulk clonotypes were assigned CD4 or CD8 identity according to which sequenced CD4 or CD8 repertoire held them at higher abundance. The public reads were reanalyzed by TCRdb: fastp trimming at Q25, MiXCR alignment, in-frame beta chains only. Rows with a matching CDR3 protein are joined into one entry that keeps the most common DNA and genes. These V and J calls are TCRdb output, not the study's own analysis. The sample contains hundreds of thousands of distinct CDR3 sequences, about 7.8% of them found a single time. Roughly a sixth of the sample goes to the ten largest clones.

Beyond this particular receptor, the publication reports: Because abundant contaminating clonotypes from the bulk population could be contained in FACS-sorted repertoires, computational filtering was required. The secondary T-cell response was weaker than the primary response but faster, peaking on day 5 instead of day 15. After the booster, most of the clones that had expanded following primary vaccination were detected again (roughly 96% of CD4 and 85% to 90% of CD8), which suggests that memory was broadly maintained. Only a couple of donors were included in the study, so the extent to which the findings can be generalized is limited. A small fraction of clonotypes appeared in both the CD4 and CD8 compartments, likely as a result of convergent recombination.

The sequence joins TRBV29-1 to TRBJ1-6; TRBD1 fits 10 bases in the junction. This clonotype was sampled from a man aged 18 to 35 who received the YFV17D yellow fever vaccine. Material: PBMCs, obtained about 41 days after the first yellow fever vaccination. The nucleotides read TGCAGCGTCGGACAGGGGGATAATTCACCCCTCCACTTT. Translated, this is CSVGQGDNSPLHF.